Each of the 22 T cell receptor beta chains below was sequenced from the same sample in a study of graft-versus-host responses after intestinal transplantation. Only in-frame clones appear in the TCRdb table, and some are missing; sequencing was by immunoSEQ multiplex PCR. The data contain about 39,000 clones, approximately 89% of them singletons. Here the sequenced sample was PBMCs, taken 267 days after transplant. The receptors were gathered from a human patient who received an intestinal transplant, so some T cells may come from the graft donor.

In DNA form, the CDR3 reads TGTGCCAGCAAAAAAAGCGGAGACTACACAGATACGCAGTATTTT. This gives the protein CASKKSGDYTDTQYF. The chain carries TRBV25-1 and TRBJ2-3, with a possible D match to TRBD2 (5 bases). This CDR3 is built from 15 residues. The germline V gene has CDR1 MGHDK and CDR2 SYGVNS. The V and J ends lost 7 bases and 2 bases respectively, with 16 bases between them.

J is TRBJ2-1 and V is TRBV27; D remains ambiguous. The germline gives CDR1 MNHEY, CDR2 SMNVEV (reference sequence). The CDR3 length is 15 residues. V was pared by 2 bases and J by 7 bases, with 15 bases between. The CDR3 region has the DNA TGTGCCAGCAGTTTAATCCCAATACACTCTAATGAGCAGTTCTTC. Translation gives CASSLIPIHSNEQFF.

This chain uses TRBV19 with TRBJ2-5, with no clear D. Germline assignment: CDR1 LNHDA and CDR2 SQIVND (reference sequence). This CDR3 is 13 amino acids long. The V and J ends lost 6 bases and 5 bases respectively, with 13 bases between them. The CDR3 coding sequence is TGTGCCAGTAGCCACGATTGGCCGGAGACCCAGTACTTC. Amino acids: CASSHDWPETQYF. The whole variable domain, filled in from reference TRBV19 and TRBJ2-5, reads DGGITQSPKYLFRKEGQNVTLSCEQNLNHDAMYWYRQDPGQGLRLIYYSQIVNDFQKGDIAEGYSVSREKKESFPLTVTSAQKNPTAFYLCASSHDWPETQYFGPGTRLLVL.

The chain uses TRBV18 and TRBJ2-5; D is perhaps TRBD2 (7 bases). V lost 2 bases and J lost 5, with 18 bases in between. This CDR3 contains 16 residues. From germline, CDR1 is KGHSH and CDR2 LQKENI. The DNA for the CDR3 is TGTGCCAGCTCACCAACCTCGGGGGGCCGGCGGGAGACCCAGTACTTC. It translates to CASSPTSGGRRETQYF. Together with reference TRBV18 and TRBJ2-5, the CDR3 gives the full variable domain: NAGVMQNPRHLVRRRGQEARLRCSPMKGHSHVYWYRQLPEEGLKFMVYLQKENIIDESGMPKERFSAEFPKEGPSILRIQQVVRGDSAAYFCASSPTSGGRRETQYFGPGTRLLVL.

The rearrangement joins TRBV5-1 to TRBJ2-4; 11 bases fit TRBD2. Germline trimming cut 3 bases from V and 0 bases from J; bases unmatched to any gene: 8. This CDR3 contains 18 residues. Per germline, CDR1 SGHRS and CDR2 YFSETQ. CDR3 loop: CASSSLAGGALAKNIQYF. The CDR3 nucleotides read TGCGCCAGCAGCTCGCTAGCGGGGGGCGCACTAGCCAAAAACATTCAGTACTTC.

The rearrangement links TRBV27 to TRBJ1-4; the D is unclear. Germline V gene data show CDR1 as MNHEY and CDR2 as SMNVEV (reference sequence). The CDR3 contains 16 residues. With 2 bases removed from V and 0 bases from J, the gap between germline ends came to 10 bases. For the CDR3, the DNA is TGTGCCAGCAGTTTACCCAAAAGGGCAACTAATGAAAAACTGTTTTTT. Its protein product is CASSLPKRATNEKLFF.

A word on this clone: The junction shows a germline mismatch at one end, possibly a read error. J is TRBJ1-4 and V is TRBV25-1; D unresolved. CDR1 MGHDK and CDR2 SYGVNS come from the germline V gene. CDR3 length equals 13 residues. The CDR3 DNA is TGTGCCAGCAGGGGAGGACGAGATGAAGAACTGTTTTTT. It translates to CASRGGRDEELFF.

The table lists this clone with a few counts. J is TRBJ1-1 and V is TRBV4-2; D call uncertain. The length of the CDR3 is 14 residues. V lost 2 bases to trimming and J lost 0 bases, with 7 bases between them. Germline CDR1 LGHNA, CDR2 YNFKEQ. CDR3 in amino acids: CASSQSPMNTEAFF. The CDR3 DNA follows: TGTGCCAGCAGCCAAAGCCCTATGAACACTGAAGCTTTCTTT.

This clone was recorded only once. The CDR3 nucleotides read TGTGCCAGCACCCCCTTCGACCTCTCCTACAATGAGCAGTTCTTC. It codes for CASTPFDLSYNEQFF. The chain recombines TRBV9 with TRBJ2-1; D gene uncertain. Germline CDR1 SGDLS, CDR2 YYNGEE. The V end lost 6 bases, the J end lost 0 bases, and 13 bases lay between the germline ends. The CDR3 consists of 15 residues.

This rearrangement joins TRBV27 to TRBJ1-1; the match to TRBD1 covers 9 bases. This CDR3 region has 14 residues. Germline CDR1 MNHEY, CDR2 SMNVEV (reference sequence). Trimming at V came to 5 bases and at J to 3 bases, leaving 4 bases not matched to a gene. CDR3 sequence: CASSAQGAHTEAFF. CDR3 bases: TGTGCCAGCAGTGCACAGGGGGCGCACACTGAAGCTTTCTTT.

The chain is built from TRBV19 and TRBJ1-2; D might be TRBD1 (6 bases). The germline CDR1 and CDR2 sequences are LNHDA and SQIVND (reference sequence). The CDR3 has 15 amino acids. Deletions cut 6 bases from V and 1 base from J, with 15 bases between. For the CDR3, the DNA is TGTGCCAGTAGGGTACAGGGAGGGGGTAACTATGGCTACACCTTC. Translated: CASRVQGGGNYGYTF.

V and J are TRBV5-4 and TRBJ1-1; weak D call: TRBD1 (5 bases). V was cut by 4 bases and J by 2 bases, with 12 bases left in between. Germline CDR1 is SGHNT and CDR2 is YYREEE (reference sequence). CDR3 length: 14 residues. The CDR3 region is CASSRTGPNTEAFF. For the CDR3, the DNA is TGTGCCAGCAGCCGGACGGGGCCTAACACTGAAGCTTTCTTT.

The rearrangement links TRBV11-2 to TRBJ2-2; 9 nucleotides line up with TRBD1. There are 16 residues in the CDR3. The V gene's germline CDR1 is SGHAT and CDR2 FQNNGV. Germline trimming cut 4 bases from V and 3 bases from J; bases unmatched to any gene: 6. As DNA, the CDR3 is TGTGCCAGCAGCTCCCTCGACAGGGGGGACACCGGGGAGCTGTTTTTT. As protein: CASSSLDRGDTGELFF.

The chain has TRBV5-1 and TRBJ2-3; D uncertain. The CDR3 extends over 15 amino acids. With 4 bases removed from V and 0 bases from J, the gap between germline ends came to 12 bases. Germline values: CDR1 SGHRS, CDR2 YFSETQ. In DNA, the CDR3 is TGCGCCAGCAGCCCCCTGGGCCCTAGCACAGATACGCAGTATTTT. It codes for CASSPLGPSTDTQYF.

V gene TRBV6-6 combines with J gene TRBJ2-1; 8 bases fit TRBD1. The CDR3 consists of 15 residues. V was clipped by 6 bases and J by 5 bases; unmatched bases: 9. Germline CDR1 is MNHNY and CDR2 is SVGAGI (reference sequence). CDR3 region: CASRNPGGGHNEQFF. CDR3 in DNA: TGTGCCAGCAGAAACCCAGGGGGCGGGCACAATGAGCAGTTCTTC.

This chain connects TRBV4-1 to TRBJ2-5, with TRBD2 matching over 14 bases. CDR3 length: 16 amino acids. Germline assignment: CDR1 MGHRA and CDR2 YSYEKL. Trimming took 1 base from V and 3 from J; bases not matched to a gene: 1. The CDR3 spells CASSQAGLAGEETQYF. Written as DNA, the CDR3 is TGCGCCAGCAGCCAAGCGGGACTAGCGGGGGAAGAGACCCAGTACTTC.

For the CDR3, the DNA is TGTGCCACCTCATGGCGCGGTAGCACCGGGGAGCTGTTTTTT. Amino acid sequence: CATSWRGSTGELFF. The V and J genes are TRBV7-9 and TRBJ2-2; D is unresolved. From germline, CDR1 is SEHNR and CDR2 FQNEAQ (reference sequence). CDR3 length equals 14 residues. Trimming removed 10 bases at V and 4 bases at J, with 16 bases between.

This clone was seen just once. The J gene is TRBJ1-4, the V gene TRBV7-8, with D unclear. This CDR3 is 16 amino acids long. Deletions cut 0 bases from V and 0 bases from J, with 8 bases between. In germline, CDR1 is SGHVS, CDR2 FQNEAQ. The CDR3 sequence is CASSLASGPTNEKLFF. CDR3 in DNA: TGTGCCAGCAGCTTAGCTTCCGGGCCAACTAATGAAAAACTGTTTTTT.

This chain joins TRBV9 and TRBJ2-1; no clear D. CDR1 is SGDLS, CDR2 YYNGEE, per germline. V lost 0 bases to trimming and J lost 8 bases, with 12 bases between them. This CDR3 comprises 14 residues. CDR3 residues: CASSVDGWADEQFF. The CDR3 nucleotides read TGTGCCAGCAGCGTAGATGGGTGGGCGGATGAGCAGTTCTTC.

The chain links TRBV13 to TRBJ1-1; the D is unclear. Trimming removed 3 bases at V and 1 base at J, with 6 bases between. The V gene's germline CDR1 is PRHDT and CDR2 FYEKMQ (reference sequence). The CDR3 runs 13 residues. This CDR3 is CASSFTENTEAFF. DNA of the CDR3: TGTGCCAGCAGCTTTACAGAGAACACTGAAGCTTTCTTT.

The chain couples TRBV6-6 to TRBJ1-6; D gene unclear. This CDR3 is built from 13 residues. V was shortened by 11 bases and J by 6 bases, with 14 bases between the two germline ends. CDR1 and CDR2 (germline): MNHNY, SVGAGI (reference sequence). In DNA form, the CDR3 reads TGTGCCGGAAGCCCCGACCTTAATTCACCCCTCCACTTT. It codes for CAGSPDLNSPLHF.

J is TRBJ2-7 and V is TRBV29-1; 11 bases match TRBD1. From germline, CDR1 is SQVTM and CDR2 ANQGSEA. CDR3 length equals 16 residues. The junction had 16 bases not matched to a gene; V was cut back by 7 bases and J by 5 bases. The CDR3 coding sequence is TGCAGCGCCATGTTGGACAGGGGGCGCAGGGTCCACGAGCAGTACTTC. The encoded protein is CSAMLDRGRRVHEQYF.